A single sample gave rise to the 15 T cell receptor beta chains below, sequenced in a study of blood T cell repertoires in COVID-19. The table came from immunoSEQ multiplex PCR; TCRdb's copy has only in-frame clones and leaves some out. Among 150,000 to 250,000 clones listed, around 94% were seen once. Input material: peripheral blood. The receptors were gathered from a man between 25 and 39 years old with COVID-19, enrolled during active disease.

The CDR3 nucleotides read TGTGCCAGCAGCCCCATAGACAGGGCCCCCCCAGATACGCAGTATTTT. Protein: CASSPIDRAPPDTQYF. This chain uses TRBV3-1 (or the pseudogene TRBV3-2) with TRBJ2-3; 7 bases map to TRBD1. The CDR3 contains 16 residues. Germline CDR1 and CDR2: LGHDT and YNNKEL (reference sequence). V shed 4 bases and J 4 bases; nucleotides not matched to a gene: 11.

This clone was seen once. J is TRBJ2-7 and V is TRBV6-1; possible D gene TRBD1, 5 bases. Germline values: CDR1 MNHNS, CDR2 SASEGT. The CDR3 consists of 13 residues. Between the trimmed V and J ends, which lost 2 bases and 4 bases, there was a span of 9 bases. The CDR3: CASSENRRYEQYF. As DNA, the CDR3 is TGTGCCAGCAGTGAAAACAGGAGATACGAGCAGTACTTC.

The chain links TRBV14 to TRBJ1-4; D is uncertain. Germline CDR1 reads SGHDN; CDR2 reads FVKESK. The CDR3 has 13 residues. The V end lost 4 bases, the J end lost 5 bases, and 8 bases lay between the germline ends. The CDR3 loop reads CASSRGLNEKLFF. CDR3 bases: TGTGCCAGCAGCCGCGGTTTGAATGAAAAACTGTTTTTT.

The rearrangement links TRBV6-6 to TRBJ1-3; D call uncertain. The CDR3 spans 15 residues. V gave up 0 bases and J gave up 0 bases, with 6 bases separating them. Germline values: CDR1 MNHNY, CDR2 SVGAGI (reference sequence). CDR3 DNA sequence: TGTGCCAGCAGTTACTCGCTAAGCTCTGGAAACACCATATATTTT. Protein sequence: CASSYSLSSGNTIYF.

The V call is TRBV28, the J call TRBJ2-5, with D perhaps TRBD2 (5 bases). V was trimmed by 4 bases and J by 2 bases, leaving 26 bases between them. In germline, CDR1 is MDHEN, CDR2 SYDVKM. The CDR3 is made up of 19 amino acids. The CDR3, as DNA: TGTGCCAGCAGTTACGGCCCGGAAGTCCGGGAAGGTCGGCAAGAGACCCAGTACTTC. Translated, it gives CASSYGPEVREGRQETQYF.

This chain links TRBV6-5 with TRBJ2-7; no definite D call. V lost 6 bases to trimming and J lost 2 bases, with 11 bases between them. Germline assignment: CDR1 MNHEY and CDR2 SVGAGI. This CDR3 contains 13 residues. For the CDR3, the DNA is TGTGCCAGCAGCCCCTCGTCCCCCTACGAGCAGTACTTC. Translation gives CASSPSSPYEQYF.

V and J are TRBV27 and TRBJ2-7; 9 positions agree with TRBD1. The V and J ends lost 6 bases and 6 bases, in that order; junction bases with no gene match: 12. Germline V gene data show CDR1 as MNHEY and CDR2 as SMNVEV (reference sequence). This CDR3 spans 15 amino acids. The CDR3 DNA reads as TGTGCCAGCAGCGATGAACAGGGGGCGTTCGGCGAGCAGTACTTC. Translated, it gives CASSDEQGAFGEQYF.

The rearrangement uses TRBV7-2 and TRBJ2-6, with D maybe TRBD1 (5 bases). Germline CDR1 and CDR2: SGHTA and FQGNSA. V gave up 5 bases and J gave up 1 base, with 15 bases separating them. The CDR3 contains 17 residues. The CDR3 sequence is CASSPSPNRSGANVLTF. CDR3 DNA sequence: TGTGCCAGCAGCCCCAGCCCTAACAGGTCTGGGGCCAACGTCCTGACTTTC.

This clone was observed a few times. This sequence joins TRBV29-1 and TRBJ1-2; D unclear. Per germline, CDR1 SQVTM and CDR2 ANQGSEA. The CDR3 extends over 11 amino acids. The germline V and J ends were trimmed by 6 bases and 14 bases, with 19 bases remaining between them. Written as DNA, the CDR3 is TGCAGCGTACCTAAAGAGGCAGTAGTAACCTTC. Encoded protein: CSVPKEAVVTF.

The rearrangement joins TRBV19 to TRBJ1-5; 7 bases align to TRBD1. This CDR3 has 16 amino acids. The V gene end was trimmed by 6 bases and the J gene end by 6 bases; junction bases not matched to a gene: 14. Germline assignment: CDR1 LNHDA and CDR2 SQIVND (reference sequence). DNA for the CDR3: TGTGCCAGTAGCTTAAGCTCCGGACAGGACGGTCAGCCCCAGCATTTT. It codes for CASSLSSGQDGQPQHF. Full variable domain (outside the CDR3, taken from reference TRBV19 and TRBJ1-5): DGGITQSPKYLFRKEGQNVTLSCEQNLNHDAMYWYRQDPGQGLRLIYYSQIVNDFQKGDIAEGYSVSREKKESFPLTVTSAQKNPTAFYLCASSLSSGQDGQPQHFGDGTRLSIL.

The V and J genes are TRBV30 and TRBJ2-7; D perhaps matches TRBD1 (6 bases). This CDR3 contains 16 residues. The V and J ends lost 2 bases and 4 bases respectively, with 21 bases between them. The germline CDR1 and CDR2 sequences are GTSNPN and SVGIG (reference sequence). The CDR3 sequence: CAWSIPGQKRSYEQYF. CDR3 DNA sequence: TGTGCCTGGAGTATACCGGGACAAAAAAGAAGTTACGAGCAGTACTTC.

The table lists this clone with a count of one. The rearrangement joins TRBV19 to TRBJ1-1, with TRBD1 matching over 9 bases. Per germline, CDR1 LNHDA and CDR2 SQIVND (reference sequence). The J segment lost 6 bases and the V segment lost 3 bases, leaving 5 bases of the junction unmatched. This CDR3 comprises 14 residues. This CDR3 is CASSIGGTGSEAFF. DNA for the CDR3: TGTGCCAGTAGTATCGGCGGGACAGGGTCTGAAGCTTTCTTT.

The chain employs TRBV15 and TRBJ1-5; weak D call: TRBD1 (6 bases). Germline-derived CDR1 and CDR2 are LNHNV and YYDKDF (reference sequence). The V end lost 0 bases, the J end lost 2 bases, and 14 bases lay between the germline ends. The CDR3 extends over 17 amino acids. The CDR3 DNA reads as TGTGCCACCAGCAGAGATGGCCGGGGGGCTCGCAATCAGCCCCAGCATTTT. This gives the protein CATSRDGRGARNQPQHF. The whole variable domain, filled in from reference TRBV15 and TRBJ1-5, reads DAMVIQNPRYQVTQFGKPVTLSCSQTLNHNVMYWYQQKSSQAPKLLFHYYDKDFNNEADTPDNFQSRRPNTSFCFLDIRSPGLGDTAMYLCATSRDGRGARNQPQHFGDGTRLSIL.

The gene calls are TRBV27 and TRBJ1-3; the match to TRBD1 covers 10 bases. This CDR3 contains 17 residues. V lost 5 bases and J lost 1; bases outside the gene matches: 8. CDR1 and CDR2 from the germline V gene are MNHEY and SMNVEV (reference sequence). This CDR3 reads CASSDDRGQTSGNTIYF. The CDR3 region has the DNA TGTGCCAGCAGTGACGACAGGGGGCAGACGTCTGGAAACACCATATATTTT.

The chain employs TRBV29-1 and TRBJ2-2; 7 bases line up with TRBD1. This CDR3 region has 12 residues. With 6 bases clipped from V and 3 bases from J, the junction kept 1 base outside the gene matches. The germline V gene encodes CDR1 SQVTM and CDR2 ANQGSEA. CDR3 bases: TGCAGCGTGGGACAGTACACCGGGGAGCTGTTTTTT. This sequence encodes CSVGQYTGELFF.